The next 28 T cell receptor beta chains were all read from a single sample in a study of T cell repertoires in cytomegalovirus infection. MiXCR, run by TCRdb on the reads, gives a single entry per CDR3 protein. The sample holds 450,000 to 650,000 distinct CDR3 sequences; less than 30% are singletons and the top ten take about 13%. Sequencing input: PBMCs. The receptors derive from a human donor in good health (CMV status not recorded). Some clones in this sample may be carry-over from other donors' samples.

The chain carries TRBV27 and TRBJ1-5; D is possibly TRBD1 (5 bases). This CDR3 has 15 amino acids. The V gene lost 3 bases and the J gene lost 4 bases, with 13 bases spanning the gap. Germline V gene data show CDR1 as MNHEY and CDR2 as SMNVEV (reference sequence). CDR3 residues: CASSFAGLRNQPQHF. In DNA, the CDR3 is TGTGCCAGCAGTTTTGCGGGACTCCGTAATCAGCCCCAGCATTTT.

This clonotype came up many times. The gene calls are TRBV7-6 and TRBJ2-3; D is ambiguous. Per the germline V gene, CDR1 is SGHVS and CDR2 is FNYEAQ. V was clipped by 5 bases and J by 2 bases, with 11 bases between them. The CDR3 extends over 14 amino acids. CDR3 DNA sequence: TGTGCCAGCAGCCGGGTGTCGGACACAGATACGCAGTATTTT. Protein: CASSRVSDTDTQYF. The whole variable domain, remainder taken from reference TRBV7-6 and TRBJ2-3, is GAGVSQSPRYKVTKRGQDVALRCDPISGHVSLYWYRQALGQGPEFLTYFNYEAQQDKSGLPNDRFSAERPEGSISTLTIQRTEQRDSAMYRCASSRVSDTDTQYFGPGTRLTVL.

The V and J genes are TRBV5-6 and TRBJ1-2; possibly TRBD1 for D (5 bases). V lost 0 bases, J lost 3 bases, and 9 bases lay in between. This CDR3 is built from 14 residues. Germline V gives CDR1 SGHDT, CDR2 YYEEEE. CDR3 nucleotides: TGTGCCAGCAGCTTGGAGCCGGGACACTATGGCTACACCTTC. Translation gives CASSLEPGHYGYTF.

CDR3 sequence (DNA): TGTGCCAGCAGCGTAGTCTCCTACGGAAACTATGGCTACACCTTC. Translated, it gives CASSVVSYGNYGYTF. This sequence joins TRBV9 and TRBJ1-2, with D unclear. Germline lookup yields CDR1 SGDLS and CDR2 YYNGEE. This CDR3 has 15 residues. V was pared by 0 bases and J by 2 bases, with 11 bases between. Full variable domain (remainder filled in from reference TRBV9 and TRBJ1-2): DSGVTQTPKHLITATGQRVTLRCSPRSGDLSVYWYQQSLDQGLQFLIQYYNGEERAKGNILERFSAQQFPDLHSELNLSSLELGDSALYFCASSVVSYGNYGYTFGSGTRLTVV.

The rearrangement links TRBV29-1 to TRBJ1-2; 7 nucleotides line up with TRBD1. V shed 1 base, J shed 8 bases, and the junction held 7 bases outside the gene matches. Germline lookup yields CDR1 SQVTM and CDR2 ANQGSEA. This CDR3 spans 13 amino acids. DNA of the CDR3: TGCAGCGTTGAAGGCCAGGGGGTCCAGGGCTACACCTTC. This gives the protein CSVEGQGVQGYTF.

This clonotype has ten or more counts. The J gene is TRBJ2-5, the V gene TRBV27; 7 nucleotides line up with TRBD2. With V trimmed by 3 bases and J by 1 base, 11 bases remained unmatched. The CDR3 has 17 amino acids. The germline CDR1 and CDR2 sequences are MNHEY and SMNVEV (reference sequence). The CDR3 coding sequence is TGTGCCAGCAGTTTGCGGTGGCCAGCGGGACCCCAAGAGACCCAGTACTTC. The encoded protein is CASSLRWPAGPQETQYF.

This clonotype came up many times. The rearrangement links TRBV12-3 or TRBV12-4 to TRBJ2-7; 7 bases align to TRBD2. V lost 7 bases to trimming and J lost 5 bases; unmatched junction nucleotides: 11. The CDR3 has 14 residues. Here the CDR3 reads CASTYGAGRDEQYF. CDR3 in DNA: TGTGCCAGCACTTATGGAGCGGGGCGAGACGAGCAGTACTTC.

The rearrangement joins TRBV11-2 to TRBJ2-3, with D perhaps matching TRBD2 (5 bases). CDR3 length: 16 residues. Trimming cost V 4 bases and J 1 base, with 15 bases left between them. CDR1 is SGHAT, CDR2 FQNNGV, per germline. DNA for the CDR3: TGTGCCAGCAGCTCCGAGGTATGGCGGGGCACAGATACGCAGTATTTT. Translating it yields CASSSEVWRGTDTQYF.

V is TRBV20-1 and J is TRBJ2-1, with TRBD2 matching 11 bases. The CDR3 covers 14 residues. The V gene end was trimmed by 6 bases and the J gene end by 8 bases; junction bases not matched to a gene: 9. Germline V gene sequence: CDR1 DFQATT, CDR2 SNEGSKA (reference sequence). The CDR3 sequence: CSATTSGSQYEQFF. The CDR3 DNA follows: TGCAGTGCCACTACTAGCGGGAGTCAGTATGAGCAGTTCTTC.

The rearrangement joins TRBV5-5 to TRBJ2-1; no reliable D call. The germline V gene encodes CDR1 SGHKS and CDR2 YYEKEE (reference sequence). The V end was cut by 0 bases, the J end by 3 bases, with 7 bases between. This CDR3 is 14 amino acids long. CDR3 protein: CASSLVGFYNEQFF. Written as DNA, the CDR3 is TGTGCCAGCAGCTTGGTGGGATTCTACAATGAGCAGTTCTTC.

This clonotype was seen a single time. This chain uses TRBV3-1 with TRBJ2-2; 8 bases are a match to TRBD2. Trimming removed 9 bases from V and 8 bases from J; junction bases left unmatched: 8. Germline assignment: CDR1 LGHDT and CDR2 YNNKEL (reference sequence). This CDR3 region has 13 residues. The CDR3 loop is CASLAGGRGELFF. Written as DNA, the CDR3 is TGTGCCAGTCTGGCGGGAGGTAGGGGGGAGCTGTTTTTT.

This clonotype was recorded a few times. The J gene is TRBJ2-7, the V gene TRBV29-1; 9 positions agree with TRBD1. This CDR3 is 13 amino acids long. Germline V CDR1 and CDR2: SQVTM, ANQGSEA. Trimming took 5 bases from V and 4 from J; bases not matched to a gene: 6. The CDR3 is CSVRTGDRYEQYV. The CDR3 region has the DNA TGCAGCGTTAGGACAGGGGACCGGTACGAGCAGTACGTC.

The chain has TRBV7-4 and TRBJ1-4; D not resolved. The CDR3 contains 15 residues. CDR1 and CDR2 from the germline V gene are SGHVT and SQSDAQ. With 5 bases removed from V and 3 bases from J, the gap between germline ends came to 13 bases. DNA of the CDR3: TGTGCCAGCAGCCCGCTTGTGGCTTCTAATGAAAAACTGTTTTTT. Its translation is CASSPLVASNEKLFF.

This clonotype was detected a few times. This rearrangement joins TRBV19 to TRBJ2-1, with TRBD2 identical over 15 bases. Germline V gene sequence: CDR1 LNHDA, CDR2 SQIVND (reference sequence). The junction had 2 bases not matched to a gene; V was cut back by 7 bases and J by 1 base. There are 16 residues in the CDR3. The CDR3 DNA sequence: TGTGCCAGTACGGGGACTAGCGGGAGGTCCTACAATGAGCAGTTCTTC. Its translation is CASTGTSGRSYNEQFF.

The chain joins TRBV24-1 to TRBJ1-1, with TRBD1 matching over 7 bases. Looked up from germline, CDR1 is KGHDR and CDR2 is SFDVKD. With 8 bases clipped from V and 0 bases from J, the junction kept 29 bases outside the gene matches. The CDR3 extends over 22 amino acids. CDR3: CATNRRGGRGKEGVEMNTEAFF. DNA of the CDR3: TGTGCCACCAACCGAAGAGGGGGCAGGGGTAAGGAGGGTGTTGAGATGAACACTGAAGCTTTCTTT.

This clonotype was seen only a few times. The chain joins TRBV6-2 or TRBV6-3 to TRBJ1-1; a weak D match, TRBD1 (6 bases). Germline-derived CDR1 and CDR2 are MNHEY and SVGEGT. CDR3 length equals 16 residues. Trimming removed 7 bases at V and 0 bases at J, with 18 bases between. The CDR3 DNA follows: TGTGCCAGCACCCAATGGGGGGGCCGAGTGAACACTGAAGCTTTCTTT. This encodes CASTQWGGRVNTEAFF.

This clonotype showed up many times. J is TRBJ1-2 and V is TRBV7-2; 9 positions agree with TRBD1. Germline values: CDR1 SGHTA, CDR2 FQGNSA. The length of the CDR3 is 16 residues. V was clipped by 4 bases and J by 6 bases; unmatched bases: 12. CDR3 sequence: CASSSTGQGLADGYTF. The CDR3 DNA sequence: TGTGCCAGCAGCTCCACGGGACAGGGACTCGCAGATGGCTACACCTTC.

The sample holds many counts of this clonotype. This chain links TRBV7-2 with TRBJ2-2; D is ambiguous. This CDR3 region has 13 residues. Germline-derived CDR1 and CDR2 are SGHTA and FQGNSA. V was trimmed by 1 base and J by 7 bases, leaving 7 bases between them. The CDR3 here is CASSLVPRGELFF. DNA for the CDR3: TGTGCCAGCAGCTTAGTCCCCCGCGGGGAGCTGTTTTTT.

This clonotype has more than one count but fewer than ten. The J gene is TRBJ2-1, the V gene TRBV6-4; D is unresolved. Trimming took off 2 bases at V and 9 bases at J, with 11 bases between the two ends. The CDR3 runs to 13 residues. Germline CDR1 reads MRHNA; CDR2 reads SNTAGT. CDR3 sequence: CASSDPVGGEQFF. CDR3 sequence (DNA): TGTGCCAGCAGTGACCCCGTCGGCGGTGAGCAGTTCTTC.

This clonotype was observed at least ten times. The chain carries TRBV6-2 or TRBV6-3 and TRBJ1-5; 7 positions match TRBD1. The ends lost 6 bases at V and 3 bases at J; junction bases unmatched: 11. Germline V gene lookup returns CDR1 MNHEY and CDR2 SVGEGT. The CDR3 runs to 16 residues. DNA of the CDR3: TGTGCCAGCAGGCCCTCTTGGGGGACAGACAATCAGCCCCAGCATTTT. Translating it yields CASRPSWGTDNQPQHF.

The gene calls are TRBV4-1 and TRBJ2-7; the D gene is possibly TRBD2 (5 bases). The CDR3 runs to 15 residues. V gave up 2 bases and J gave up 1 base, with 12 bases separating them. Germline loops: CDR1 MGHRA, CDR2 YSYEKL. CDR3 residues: CASSQIWLASYEQYV. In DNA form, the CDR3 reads TGCGCCAGCAGCCAAATCTGGCTAGCTTCCTACGAGCAGTACGTC.

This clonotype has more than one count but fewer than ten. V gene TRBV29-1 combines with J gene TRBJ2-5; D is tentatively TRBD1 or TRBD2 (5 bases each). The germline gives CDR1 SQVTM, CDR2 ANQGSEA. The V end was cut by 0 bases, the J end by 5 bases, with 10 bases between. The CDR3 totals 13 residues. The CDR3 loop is CSVEERGGETQYF. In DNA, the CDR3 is TGCAGCGTTGAAGAAAGGGGCGGGGAGACCCAGTACTTC.

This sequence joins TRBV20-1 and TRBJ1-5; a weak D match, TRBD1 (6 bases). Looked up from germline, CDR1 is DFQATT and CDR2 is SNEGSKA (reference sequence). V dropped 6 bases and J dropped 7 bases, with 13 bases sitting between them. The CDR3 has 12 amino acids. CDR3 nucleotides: TGCAGTGCAGACAGGAATCAACAGCCCCAGCATTTT. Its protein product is CSADRNQQPQHF.

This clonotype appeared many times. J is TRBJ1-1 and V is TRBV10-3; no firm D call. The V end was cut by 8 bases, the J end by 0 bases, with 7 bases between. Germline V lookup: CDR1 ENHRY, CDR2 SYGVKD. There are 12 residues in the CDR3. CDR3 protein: CAIAAMNTEAFF. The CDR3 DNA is TGTGCCATCGCGGCAATGAACACTGAAGCTTTCTTT.

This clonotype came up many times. The CDR3 bases are TGTGCCAGCAGCTTAGTGGTCAGGGACAATGAGCAGTTCTTC. It is translated as CASSLVVRDNEQFF. This chain connects TRBV7-2 to TRBJ2-1; the D gene is possibly TRBD1 (5 bases). The CDR3 consists of 14 residues. From germline, CDR1 is SGHTA and CDR2 FQGNSA. The V end lost 1 base, the J end lost 5 bases, and 9 bases lay between the germline ends.

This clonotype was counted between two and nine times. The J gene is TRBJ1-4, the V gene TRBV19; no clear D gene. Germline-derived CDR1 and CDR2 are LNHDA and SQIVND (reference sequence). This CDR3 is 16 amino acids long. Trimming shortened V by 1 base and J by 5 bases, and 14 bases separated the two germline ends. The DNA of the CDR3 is TGTGCCAGTAGTATAGTAACGGGCAGACCGAATGAAAAACTGTTTTTT. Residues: CASSIVTGRPNEKLFF.

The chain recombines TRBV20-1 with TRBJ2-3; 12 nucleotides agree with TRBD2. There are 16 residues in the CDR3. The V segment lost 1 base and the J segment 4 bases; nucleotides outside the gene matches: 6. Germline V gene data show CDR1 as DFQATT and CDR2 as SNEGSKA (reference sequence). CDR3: CSARVPSGRAADTQYF. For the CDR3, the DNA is TGCAGTGCTAGAGTTCCTAGCGGGAGGGCCGCAGATACGCAGTATTTT.

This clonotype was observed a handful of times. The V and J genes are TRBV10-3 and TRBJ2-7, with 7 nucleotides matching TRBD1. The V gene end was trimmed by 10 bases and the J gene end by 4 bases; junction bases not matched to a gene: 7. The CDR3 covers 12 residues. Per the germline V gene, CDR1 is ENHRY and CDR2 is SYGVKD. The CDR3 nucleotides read TGTGCCAGCGGACAGGTTCCGTACGAGCAGTACTTC. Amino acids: CASGQVPYEQYF.